The 27 T cell receptor beta chains in this list originate from one sample, sequenced in a study of shared clonotypes between healthy human individuals (TCRdb year 2020). The library came from the immunoSEQ multiplex PCR assay. In its TCRdb copy, this immuneACCESS table keeps in-frame sequences only and misses some clones. Where compared with another copy, unresolved V genes explain less than half of these, and the others have no known cause. The sample has about 1.9 million clones on record, 85% to 95% of them singletons. The ten largest make up approximately 1.6% of the sample. CD8 naive samples were CD45RO-negative cells positively selected for CCR7, giving a CD45RA+CCR7+ population that excluded TemRA cells. Sequencing input: naive CD8+ T cells from PBMCs. The sample's cell subset or site label, decoded: CD45RA+CCR7+. These TCRs come from a man between 18 and 35 years old in good health. Some clones in this sample may be carry-over from other donors' samples.

Comments on this clone: Different DNA sequences within this sample yield the same CDR3. The J gene is TRBJ1-1, the V gene TRBV11-2, with 7 bases aligning to TRBD1. This CDR3 spans 13 amino acids. Per the germline V gene, CDR1 is SGHAT and CDR2 is FQNNGV. V shed 5 bases and J 5 bases; nucleotides not matched to a gene: 5. CDR3 in DNA: TGTGCCAGCAGCCCGAGACAGGGAACTGAAGCTTTCTTT. Its translation: CASSPRQGTEAFF.

The rearrangement links TRBV6-6 to TRBJ2-1; TRBD2 matches 13 bases. Germline V gene data show CDR1 as MNHNY and CDR2 as SVGAGI (reference sequence). This CDR3 is built from 15 residues. V lost 5 bases, J lost 7 bases, and 5 bases stayed unmatched. The CDR3 DNA sequence: TGTGCCAGCAGTCGGACTAGCGGGAGTACGAATGAGCAGTTCTTC. Protein: CASSRTSGSTNEQFF.

Concerning this clone itself: The sample has other DNA sequences that encode this CDR3 too. V usage is TRBV2 and J usage is TRBJ2-7; TRBD1 aligns across 11 bases. Unmatched junction bases numbered 3, after V lost 8 bases and J lost 3 bases. In germline, CDR1 is SNHLY, CDR2 FYNNEI. This CDR3 has 13 residues. CDR3 residues: CASRDRGNYEQYF. In nucleotides, the CDR3 is TGTGCCAGCCGGGACAGGGGGAACTACGAGCAGTACTTC.

The gene calls are TRBV29-1 and TRBJ1-4, with D hard to call. Germline-derived CDR1 and CDR2 are SQVTM and ANQGSEA. CDR3 length: 11 residues. Trimming removed 6 bases from V and 5 bases from J, with 7 bases in between. In DNA form, the CDR3 reads TGCAGCGTGCTACAGAATGAAAAACTGTTTTTT. It translates to CSVLQNEKLFF.

This chain joins TRBV28 and TRBJ2-7; 9 bases agree with TRBD2. V gave up 4 bases and J gave up 2 bases; unmatched junction bases: 6. CDR1 is MDHEN and CDR2 is SYDVKM in the germline V gene. The length of the CDR3 is 15 residues. Written as DNA, the CDR3 is TGTGCCAGCAGTTCCCGTTTAGCGGGAGCCTACGAGCAGTACTTC. This translates into CASSSRLAGAYEQYF.

The V and J genes are TRBV27 and TRBJ2-7, with 8 bases matching TRBD2. V shed 6 bases, J shed 0 bases, and the junction held 1 base outside the gene matches. CDR3 length: 13 amino acids. Germline-derived CDR1 and CDR2 are MNHEY and SMNVEV (reference sequence). Written as DNA, the CDR3 is TGTGCCAGCAGGGGACTAGGCTCCTACGAGCAGTACTTC. Translated, it gives CASRGLGSYEQYF.

The chain carries TRBV19 and TRBJ1-4; D call uncertain. CDR1 LNHDA and CDR2 SQIVND come from the germline V gene (reference sequence). Trimming left V 3 bases short and J 5 bases short, with 16 bases between. The CDR3 has 16 amino acids. The CDR3 DNA follows: TGTGCCAGTAGTATCTTTGTCGGTGGAGGGAATGAAAAACTGTTTTTT. Residues: CASSIFVGGGNEKLFF.

The rearrangement links TRBV14 to TRBJ2-5; 10 nucleotides match TRBD1. The germline V gene has CDR1 SGHDN and CDR2 FVKESK. This CDR3 is built from 13 residues. V lost 3 bases, J lost 9 bases, and 4 bases stayed unmatched. CDR3 residues: CASSHGTGVAQYF. Here the CDR3 DNA reads TGTGCCAGCAGCCACGGGACAGGGGTTGCCCAGTACTTC.

The V gene is TRBV11-2, the J gene TRBJ2-1; 10 nucleotides line up with TRBD2. V was pared by 2 bases and J by 4 bases, with 8 bases of the junction left unmatched. Germline V gene lookup returns CDR1 SGHAT and CDR2 FQNNGV. CDR3 size: 17 residues. Written as DNA, the CDR3 is TGTGCCAGCAGCTTACAACCAGCGGGAGGGCCTTACAATGAGCAGTTCTTC. The encoded protein is CASSLQPAGGPYNEQFF.

The chain is built from TRBV11-2 and TRBJ2-7; the D is unclear. Germline CDR1 is SGHAT and CDR2 is FQNNGV. The CDR3 contains 13 residues. The germline V and J ends were trimmed by 0 bases and 3 bases, with 6 bases remaining between them. CDR3 in DNA: TGTGCCAGCAGCTTAGATCTGGACTACGAGCAGTACTTC. It specifies CASSLDLDYEQYF.

CDR3 loop: CASLQRDGYEQYF. CDR3 coding DNA: TGCGCCAGCCTCCAGCGGGACGGCTACGAGCAGTACTTC. The chain has TRBV10-2 and TRBJ2-7; TRBD2 matches 7 bases. With 8 bases clipped from V and 3 bases from J, the junction kept 7 bases outside the gene matches. The CDR3 runs to 13 residues. Germline CDR1 WSHSY, CDR2 SAAADI.

The chain carries TRBV7-2 and TRBJ2-2; D is perhaps TRBD2 (6 bases). In germline, CDR1 is SGHTA, CDR2 FQGNSA. The CDR3 has 15 amino acids. V lost 3 bases and J 2 bases, leaving 10 bases between the germline ends. CDR3 residues: CASSFSGRNTGELFF. DNA for the CDR3: TGTGCCAGCAGCTTCAGCGGGCGAAACACCGGGGAGCTGTTTTTT.

The rearrangement joins TRBV14 to TRBJ2-7; 7 nucleotides agree with TRBD1. CDR3 length equals 15 residues. Germline values: CDR1 SGHDN, CDR2 FVKESK. J was trimmed by 5 bases and V by 3 bases; bases with no gene match: 10. The CDR3 region is CASSHRQGRIHEQYF. For the CDR3, the DNA is TGTGCCAGCAGCCATCGACAGGGAAGAATTCACGAGCAGTACTTC.

V usage is TRBV14 and J usage is TRBJ2-1; 13 bases fit TRBD2. Per the germline V gene, CDR1 is SGHDN and CDR2 is FVKESK. V shed 2 bases and J 0 bases; nucleotides not matched to a gene: 10. The CDR3 loop spans 20 amino acids. The CDR3 nucleotides are TGTGCCAGCAGCCAATATTCCGGACTAGCGGGAGAGAGCTCCTACAATGAGCAGTTCTTC. Residues: CASSQYSGLAGESSYNEQFF.

V is TRBV28 and J is TRBJ2-7; D is undetermined. This CDR3 spans 11 amino acids. V lost 10 bases and J 7 bases, leaving 14 bases between the germline ends. In germline, CDR1 is MDHEN, CDR2 SYDVKM. The CDR3 region is CATRRALEQYF. Here the CDR3 DNA reads TGTGCCACCAGAAGGGCGTTAGAGCAGTACTTC.

This clone was counted once. The gene calls are TRBV15 and TRBJ1-6; D is unclear. The CDR3 has 14 residues. Germline CDR1 is LNHNV and CDR2 is YYDKDF (reference sequence). Deletions cut 3 bases from V and 7 bases from J, with 10 bases between. The CDR3 here is CATSRGNTNSPLHF. The DNA for the CDR3 is TGTGCCACCAGCAGGGGGAACACGAATTCACCCCTCCACTTT.

The rearrangement links TRBV6-1 to TRBJ2-7; TRBD1 aligns across 7 bases. Germline V gene sequence: CDR1 MNHNS, CDR2 SASEGT. The V segment lost 1 base and the J segment 2 bases; nucleotides outside the gene matches: 5. This CDR3 comprises 15 residues. The CDR3 DNA reads TGTGCCAGCAGTGAAGGGATAGGGGGCACCTACGAGCAGTACTTC. The encoded protein is CASSEGIGGTYEQYF.

CDR3 amino acids: CASSARRDQETQYF. The CDR3 nucleotides read TGTGCCAGCAGCGCTAGGAGGGACCAAGAGACCCAGTACTTC. V and J are TRBV9 and TRBJ2-5; a weak D match, TRBD2 (6 bases). Trimming removed 3 bases at V and 0 bases at J, with 9 bases between. The CDR3 is made up of 14 amino acids. Germline V CDR1 and CDR2: SGDLS, YYNGEE. The entire variable domain, with the rest obtained from reference TRBV9 and TRBJ2-5, is as follows: DSGVTQTPKHLITATGQRVTLRCSPRSGDLSVYWYQQSLDQGLQFLIQYYNGEERAKGNILERFSAQQFPDLHSELNLSSLELGDSALYFCASSARRDQETQYFGPGTRLLVL.

The rearrangement joins TRBV4-2 to TRBJ2-1; D is perhaps TRBD1 or TRBD2 (5 bases each). The V end was cut by 1 base, the J end by 0 bases, with 13 bases between. In germline, CDR1 is LGHNA, CDR2 YNFKEQ. The CDR3 loop spans 17 amino acids. The CDR3 DNA follows: TGTGCCAGCAGCCAAGTCGGGGCGGCCAGCTCCTACAATGAGCAGTTCTTC. Encoded protein: CASSQVGAASSYNEQFF.

V and J are TRBV28 and TRBJ1-1, with D uncertain. Germline V lookup: CDR1 MDHEN, CDR2 SYDVKM. This CDR3 has 14 residues. V was pared by 4 bases and J by 5 bases, with 14 bases between. CDR3 sequence: CASSSLDTRTEAFF. CDR3 in DNA: TGTGCCAGCAGTTCTTTGGATACACGGACTGAAGCTTTCTTT.

The chain combines TRBV27 with TRBJ2-1, with TRBD2 matching 9 bases. Germline V gene lookup returns CDR1 MNHEY and CDR2 SMNVEV (reference sequence). The CDR3 has 14 residues. V lost 2 bases to trimming and J lost 12 bases; unmatched junction nucleotides: 8. CDR3 residues: CASSLGGRGYGQFF. The CDR3 DNA reads as TGTGCCAGCAGTTTAGGCGGGAGGGGTTATGGGCAGTTCTTC.

The gene calls are TRBV5-8 and TRBJ2-5, with 9 bases fitting TRBD2. After removal of 0 bases from V and 5 bases from J, the junction contained 8 bases not matched to a gene. This CDR3 has 16 amino acids. Per germline, CDR1 SGHTS and CDR2 YDEGEE. Here the CDR3 reads CASSLGASGTRETQYF. Here the CDR3 DNA reads TGTGCCAGCAGCTTGGGGGCTAGCGGGACCAGGGAGACCCAGTACTTC. The whole variable domain, filled in from reference TRBV5-8 and TRBJ2-5, reads EAGVTQSPTHLIKTRGQQATLRCSPISGHTSVYWYQQALGLGLQFLLWYDEGEERNRGNFPPRFSGRQFPNYSSELNVNALELEDSALYLCASSLGASGTRETQYFGPGTRLLVL.

The chain employs TRBV11-2 and TRBJ2-5, with 13 bases that match TRBD2. Germline CDR1 and CDR2: SGHAT and FQNNGV. This CDR3 contains 15 residues. The junction had 4 bases not matched to a gene; V was cut back by 5 bases and J by 4 bases. The CDR3: CASSLGTSGTETQYF. The CDR3, as DNA: TGTGCCAGCAGCCTCGGGACTAGCGGGACAGAGACCCAGTACTTC.

The chain carries TRBV19 and TRBJ2-7, with 8 positions matching TRBD1. CDR1 is LNHDA and CDR2 is SQIVND in the germline V gene (reference sequence). The CDR3 loop spans 15 amino acids. V shed 0 bases, J shed 3 bases, and the junction held 4 bases outside the gene matches. The CDR3 here is CASSIDLGTGYEQYF. CDR3 sequence (DNA): TGTGCCAGTAGTATAGATTTAGGGACAGGCTACGAGCAGTACTTC.

The chain recombines TRBV10-2 with TRBJ2-1; TRBD2 aligns across 9 bases. This CDR3 is built from 15 residues. V lost 6 bases, J lost 7 bases, and 10 bases stayed unmatched. Germline V gene lookup returns CDR1 WSHSY and CDR2 SAAADI. CDR3 in amino acids: CASRISGRVGNEQFF. Written as DNA, the CDR3 is TGCGCCAGCAGGATTAGCGGGAGAGTGGGGAATGAGCAGTTCTTC.

The chain links TRBV27 to TRBJ2-1; D remains unclear. The CDR3 runs 13 residues. V was cut by 3 bases and J by 6 bases, with 9 bases left in between. Germline V CDR1 and CDR2: MNHEY, SMNVEV (reference sequence). The CDR3 nucleotides are TGTGCCAGCAGTTTTACCGAGGCCAATGAGCAGTTCTTC. As protein: CASSFTEANEQFF.

J is TRBJ2-5 and V is TRBV25-1; no reliable D call. The DNA end is a closer match to TRBJ2-7, so the J assignment may be wrong. This CDR3 spans 16 amino acids. From germline, CDR1 is MGHDK and CDR2 SYGVNS. The CDR3 loop is CASSDERPSWDYEQYF. The CDR3, as DNA: TGTGCCAGCAGTGACGAAAGGCCCAGTTGGGACTACGAGCAGTACTTC.